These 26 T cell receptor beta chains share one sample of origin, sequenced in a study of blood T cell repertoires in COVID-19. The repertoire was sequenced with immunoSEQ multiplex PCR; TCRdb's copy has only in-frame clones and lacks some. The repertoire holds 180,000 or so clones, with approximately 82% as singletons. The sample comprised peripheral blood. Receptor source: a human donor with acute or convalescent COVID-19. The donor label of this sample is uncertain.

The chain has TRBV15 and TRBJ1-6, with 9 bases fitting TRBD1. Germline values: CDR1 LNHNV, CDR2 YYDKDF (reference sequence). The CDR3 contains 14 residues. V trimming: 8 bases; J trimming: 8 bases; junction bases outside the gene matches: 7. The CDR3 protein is CATHAGTGYSPLHF. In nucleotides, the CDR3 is TGTGCCACCCATGCCGGGACAGGGTATTCACCCCTCCACTTT. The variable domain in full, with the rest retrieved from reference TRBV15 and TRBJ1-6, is DAMVIQNPRYQVTQFGKPVTLSCSQTLNHNVMYWYQQKSSQAPKLLFHYYDKDFNNEADTPDNFQSRRPNTSFCFLDIRSPGLGDTAMYLCATHAGTGYSPLHFGNGTRLTVT.

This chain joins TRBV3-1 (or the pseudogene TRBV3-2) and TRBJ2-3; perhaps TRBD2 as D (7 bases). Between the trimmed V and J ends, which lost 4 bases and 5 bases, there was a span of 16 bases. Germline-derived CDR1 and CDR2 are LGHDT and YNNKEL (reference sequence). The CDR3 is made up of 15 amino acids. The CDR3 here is CASSRGGASGDTQYF. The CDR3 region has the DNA TGTGCCAGCAGCCGGGGGGGGGCTAGTGGAGATACGCAGTATTTT.

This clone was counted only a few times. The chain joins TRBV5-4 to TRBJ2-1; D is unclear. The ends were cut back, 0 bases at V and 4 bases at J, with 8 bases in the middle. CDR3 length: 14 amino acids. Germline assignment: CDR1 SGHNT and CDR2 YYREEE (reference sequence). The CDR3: CASSLGSQYNEQFF. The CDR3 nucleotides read TGTGCCAGCAGCTTGGGTAGTCAATACAATGAGCAGTTCTTC.

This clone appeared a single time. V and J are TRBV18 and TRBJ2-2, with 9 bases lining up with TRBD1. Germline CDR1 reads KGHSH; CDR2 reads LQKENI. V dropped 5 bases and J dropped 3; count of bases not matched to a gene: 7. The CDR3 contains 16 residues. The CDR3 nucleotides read TGTGCCAGCTCATCGGCGGGACAGGGATACACCGGGGAGCTGTTTTTT. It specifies CASSSAGQGYTGELFF. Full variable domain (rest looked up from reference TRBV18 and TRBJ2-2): NAGVMQNPRHLVRRRGQEARLRCSPMKGHSHVYWYRQLPEEGLKFMVYLQKENIIDESGMPKERFSAEFPKEGPSILRIQQVVRGDSAAYFCASSSAGQGYTGELFFGEGSRLTVL.

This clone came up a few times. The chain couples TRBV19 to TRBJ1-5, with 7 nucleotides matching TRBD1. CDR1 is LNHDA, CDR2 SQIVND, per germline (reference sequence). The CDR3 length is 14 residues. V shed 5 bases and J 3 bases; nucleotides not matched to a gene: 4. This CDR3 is CASSLTGINQPQHF. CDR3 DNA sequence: TGTGCCAGTAGTCTGACAGGGATCAATCAGCCCCAGCATTTT.

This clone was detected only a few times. DNA for the CDR3: TGTGCCAGTAGTCCACAGGTGAACACTGAAGCTTTCTTT. Translated, it gives CASSPQVNTEAFF. The V gene is TRBV19, the J gene TRBJ1-1; D is possibly TRBD1 (5 bases). CDR1 LNHDA and CDR2 SQIVND come from the germline V gene (reference sequence). The CDR3 has 13 residues. Trimming took off 5 bases at V and 0 bases at J, with 7 bases between the two ends.

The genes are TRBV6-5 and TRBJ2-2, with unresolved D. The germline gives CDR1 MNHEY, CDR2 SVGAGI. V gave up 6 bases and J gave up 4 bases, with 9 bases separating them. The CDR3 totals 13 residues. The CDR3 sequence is CASSRYVTGELFF. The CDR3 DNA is TGTGCCAGCAGCCGCTATGTCACCGGGGAGCTGTTTTTT.

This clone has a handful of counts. The CDR3 DNA follows: TGTGCCAGCAGTTATTTCCCGCTCACAGGGGCGCATGGCTACACCTTC. It specifies CASSYFPLTGAHGYTF. This chain uses TRBV27 with TRBJ1-2; TRBD1 matches at 7 bases. The CDR3 is 16 amino acids. V gave up 4 bases and J gave up 6 bases; unmatched junction bases: 14. Germline loops: CDR1 MNHEY, CDR2 SMNVEV (reference sequence).

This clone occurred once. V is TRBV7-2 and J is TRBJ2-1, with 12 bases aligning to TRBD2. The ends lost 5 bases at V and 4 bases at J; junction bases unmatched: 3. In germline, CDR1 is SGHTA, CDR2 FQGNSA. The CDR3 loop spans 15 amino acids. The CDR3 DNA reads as TGTGCCAGCAGCCCCGGGACTAGCGGGTACAATGAGCAGTTCTTC. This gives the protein CASSPGTSGYNEQFF.

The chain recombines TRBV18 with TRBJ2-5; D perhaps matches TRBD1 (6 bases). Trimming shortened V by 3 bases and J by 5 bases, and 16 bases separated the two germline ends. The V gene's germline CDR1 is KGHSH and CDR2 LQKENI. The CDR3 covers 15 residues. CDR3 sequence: CASSPQQGSVETQYF. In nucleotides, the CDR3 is TGTGCCAGCTCACCTCAACAGGGCTCGGTGGAGACCCAGTACTTC.

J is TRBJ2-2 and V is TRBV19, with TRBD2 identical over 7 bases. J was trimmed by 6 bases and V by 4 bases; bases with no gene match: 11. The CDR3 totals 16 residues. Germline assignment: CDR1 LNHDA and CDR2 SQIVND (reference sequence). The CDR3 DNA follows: TGTGCCAGTAGTACTCCTCAGACTAGCAGGGCCGGGGAGCTGTTTTTT. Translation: CASSTPQTSRAGELFF.

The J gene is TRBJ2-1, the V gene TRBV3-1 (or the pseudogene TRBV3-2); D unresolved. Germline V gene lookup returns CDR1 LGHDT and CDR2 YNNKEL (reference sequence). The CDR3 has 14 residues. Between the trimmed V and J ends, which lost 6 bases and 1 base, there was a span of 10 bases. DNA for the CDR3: TGTGCCAGCAGTAAGACTGAATCCTACAATGAGCAGTTCTTC. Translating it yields CASSKTESYNEQFF.

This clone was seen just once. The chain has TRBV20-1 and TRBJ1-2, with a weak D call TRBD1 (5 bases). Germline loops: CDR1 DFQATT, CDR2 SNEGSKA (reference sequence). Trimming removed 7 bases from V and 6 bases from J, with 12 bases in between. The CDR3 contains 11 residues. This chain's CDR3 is CSGVRENGYTF. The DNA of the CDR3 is TGCAGTGGAGTCAGGGAAAATGGCTACACCTTC.

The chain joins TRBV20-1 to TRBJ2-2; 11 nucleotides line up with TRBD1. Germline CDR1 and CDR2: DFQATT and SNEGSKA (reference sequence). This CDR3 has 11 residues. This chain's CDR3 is CGGQGAGELFF. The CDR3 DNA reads TGCGGGGGACAGGGGGCCGGGGAGCTGTTTTTT.

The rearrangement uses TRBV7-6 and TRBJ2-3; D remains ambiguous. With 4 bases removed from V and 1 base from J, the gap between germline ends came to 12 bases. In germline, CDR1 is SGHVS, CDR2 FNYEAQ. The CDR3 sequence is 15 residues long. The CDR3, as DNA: TGTGCCAGCAGCTCTGAGTCTACCCGCACAGATACGCAGTATTTT. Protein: CASSSESTRTDTQYF.

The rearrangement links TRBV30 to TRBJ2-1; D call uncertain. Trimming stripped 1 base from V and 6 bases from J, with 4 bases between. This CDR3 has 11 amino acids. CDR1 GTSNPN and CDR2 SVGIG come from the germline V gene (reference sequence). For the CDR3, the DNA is TGTGCCTGGAGTGCTCGCAATGAGCAGTTCTTC. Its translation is CAWSARNEQFF.

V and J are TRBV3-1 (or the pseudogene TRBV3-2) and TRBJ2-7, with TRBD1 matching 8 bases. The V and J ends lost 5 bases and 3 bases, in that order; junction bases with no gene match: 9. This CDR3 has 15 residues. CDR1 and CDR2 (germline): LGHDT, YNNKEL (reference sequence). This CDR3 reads CASSRSGTGFYEQYF. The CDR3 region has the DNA TGTGCCAGCAGCAGGTCCGGGACAGGCTTCTACGAGCAGTACTTC.

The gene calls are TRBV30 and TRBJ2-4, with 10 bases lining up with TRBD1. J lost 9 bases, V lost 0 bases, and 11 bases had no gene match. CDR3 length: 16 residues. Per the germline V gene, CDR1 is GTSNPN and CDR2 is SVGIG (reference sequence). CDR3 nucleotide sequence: TGTGCCTGGAGTGTCTCCCCTGACAGGGGGCGGTGCATTCAGTACTTC. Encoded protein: CAWSVSPDRGRCIQYF.

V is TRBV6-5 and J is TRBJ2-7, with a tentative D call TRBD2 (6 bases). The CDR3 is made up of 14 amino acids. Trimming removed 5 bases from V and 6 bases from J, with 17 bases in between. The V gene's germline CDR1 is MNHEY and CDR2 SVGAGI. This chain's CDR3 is CASSPPGLPSEQYF. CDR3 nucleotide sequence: TGTGCCAGCAGTCCGCCGGGACTCCCTTCCGAGCAGTACTTC.

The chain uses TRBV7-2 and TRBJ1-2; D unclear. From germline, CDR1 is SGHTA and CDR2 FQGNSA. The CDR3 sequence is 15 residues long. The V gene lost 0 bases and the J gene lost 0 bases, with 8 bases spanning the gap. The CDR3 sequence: CASSLAGRANYGYTF. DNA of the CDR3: TGTGCCAGCAGCTTAGCGGGCCGCGCTAACTATGGCTACACCTTC.

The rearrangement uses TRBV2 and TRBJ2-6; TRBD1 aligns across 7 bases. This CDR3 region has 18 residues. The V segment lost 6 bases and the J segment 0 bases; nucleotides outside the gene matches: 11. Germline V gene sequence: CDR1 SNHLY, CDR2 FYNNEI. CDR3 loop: CASRGDTGASSGANVLTF. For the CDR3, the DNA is TGTGCCAGCAGGGGGGACACAGGGGCTTCCTCTGGGGCCAACGTCCTGACTTTC.

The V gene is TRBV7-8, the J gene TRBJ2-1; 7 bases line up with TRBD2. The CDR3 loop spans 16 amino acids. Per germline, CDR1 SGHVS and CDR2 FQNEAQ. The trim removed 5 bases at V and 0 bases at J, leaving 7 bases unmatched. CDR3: CASSPRGSNSYNEQFF. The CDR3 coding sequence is TGTGCCAGCAGCCCGCGCGGGAGTAACTCCTACAATGAGCAGTTCTTC.

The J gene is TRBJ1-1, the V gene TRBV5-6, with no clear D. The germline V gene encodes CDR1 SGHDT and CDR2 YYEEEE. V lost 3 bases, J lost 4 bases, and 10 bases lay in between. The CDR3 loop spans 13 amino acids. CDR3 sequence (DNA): TGTGCCAGCAGCTCGGGGATGGGCACTGAAGCTTTCTTT. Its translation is CASSSGMGTEAFF. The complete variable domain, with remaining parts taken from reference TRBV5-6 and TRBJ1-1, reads DAGVTQSPTHLIKTRGQQVTLRCSPKSGHDTVSWYQQALGQGPQFIFQYYEEEERQRGNFPDRFSGHQFPNYSSELNVNALLLGDSALYLCASSSGMGTEAFFGQGTRLTVV.

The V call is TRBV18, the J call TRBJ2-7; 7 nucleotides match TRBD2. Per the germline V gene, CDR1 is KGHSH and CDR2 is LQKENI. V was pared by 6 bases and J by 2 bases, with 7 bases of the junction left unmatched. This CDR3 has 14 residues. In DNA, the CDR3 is TGTGCCAGCTCTCCCGGGACTACAGCCTACGAGCAGTACTTC. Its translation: CASSPGTTAYEQYF.

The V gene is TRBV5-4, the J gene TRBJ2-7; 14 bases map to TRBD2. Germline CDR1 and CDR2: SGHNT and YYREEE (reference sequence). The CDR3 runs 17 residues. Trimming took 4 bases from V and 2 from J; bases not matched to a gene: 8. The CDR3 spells CASSAPGLAGETYEQYF. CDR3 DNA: TGTGCCAGCAGCGCACCGGGACTAGCGGGAGAAACCTACGAGCAGTACTTC.

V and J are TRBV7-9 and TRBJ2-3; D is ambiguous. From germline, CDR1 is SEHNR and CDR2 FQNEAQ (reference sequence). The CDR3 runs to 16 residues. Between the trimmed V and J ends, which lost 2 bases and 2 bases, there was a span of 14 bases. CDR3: CASSLTESLLTDTQYF. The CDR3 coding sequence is TGTGCCAGCAGCTTAACGGAGAGCCTTCTCACAGATACGCAGTATTTT.